This entry lists 9 T cell receptor beta chains sequenced from one sample in a study of blood T cell repertoires in COVID-19. TCRdb keeps only in-frame clones here, not all; method: immunoSEQ multiplex PCR. The table shows about 30,000 clones, with roughly 90% occurring only once. The sample consisted of peripheral blood. These receptors were taken from a man aged 55 to 70 with active or convalescent COVID-19.

This clone appeared a single time. The chain uses TRBV6-5 and TRBJ1-1; D possibly corresponds to TRBD1 (5 bases). CDR1 MNHEY and CDR2 SVGAGI come from the germline V gene. The CDR3 runs to 14 residues. V shed 5 bases and J shed 1 base, with 11 bases lying between them. CDR3 in DNA: TGTGCCAGCAGTCCTGGGGGGGGGAACACTGAAGCTTTCTTT. Its translation: CASSPGGGNTEAFF.

In this sample, this clone turned up once. The J gene is TRBJ2-5, the V gene TRBV6-2 or TRBV6-3; TRBD2 matches 11 bases. Germline V gene data show CDR1 as MNHEY and CDR2 as SVGEGT. CDR3 length equals 17 residues. V was clipped by 6 bases and J by 5 bases; unmatched bases: 14. CDR3 in amino acids: CASSPGSTSGMDETQYF. The DNA for the CDR3 is TGTGCCAGCAGCCCAGGTTCGACTAGCGGGATGGATGAGACCCAGTACTTC.

This clone was counted a single time. The rearrangement links TRBV7-9 to TRBJ1-1; D is unclear. Germline CDR1 is SEHNR and CDR2 is FQNEAQ (reference sequence). The CDR3 totals 12 residues. The V end was cut by 6 bases, the J end by 0 bases, with 5 bases between. The CDR3 DNA reads TGTGCCAGCAGGTACATGAACACTGAAGCTTTCTTT. Protein product: CASRYMNTEAFF.

The chain combines TRBV19 with TRBJ1-1; a possible D gene is TRBD1 (5 bases). This CDR3 comprises 13 residues. Looked up from germline, CDR1 is LNHDA and CDR2 is SQIVND (reference sequence). V was trimmed by 4 bases and J by 8 bases, leaving 14 bases between them. CDR3 bases: TGTGCCAGTAGTAAGGGGAGGCAGAGCGAAGCTTTCTTT. This gives the protein CASSKGRQSEAFF.

CDR3 DNA sequence: TGCGCCAGCAGCTTGGTGGGGCGGGGTGAAAAACTGTTTTTT. The encoded protein is CASSLVGRGEKLFF. The rearrangement uses TRBV5-1 and TRBJ1-4, with D possibly matching TRBD1 (5 bases). Germline V lookup: CDR1 SGHRS, CDR2 YFSETQ. The CDR3 has 14 residues. With 0 bases removed from V and 7 bases from J, the gap between germline ends came to 10 bases.

The CDR3 reads CASKRTGVYTGELFF. CDR3 nucleotides: TGTGCCAGTAAGCGGACAGGGGTATACACCGGGGAGCTGTTTTTT. The rearrangement links TRBV19 to TRBJ2-2, with 9 bases fitting TRBD1. CDR3 size: 15 residues. Germline V gene data show CDR1 as LNHDA and CDR2 as SQIVND (reference sequence). V dropped 7 bases and J dropped 3; count of bases not matched to a gene: 6.

This rearrangement joins TRBV5-1 to TRBJ1-4; possible D gene TRBD1, 6 bases. From germline, CDR1 is SGHRS and CDR2 YFSETQ. The ends were cut back, 0 bases at V and 8 bases at J, with 11 bases in the middle. This CDR3 is built from 14 residues. DNA for the CDR3: TGCGCCAGCAGCTTGGTCGCAGGGGACGAAAAACTGTTTTTT. It translates to CASSLVAGDEKLFF.

The gene calls are TRBV5-1 and TRBJ2-1; D is possibly TRBD2 (6 bases). CDR1 is SGHRS and CDR2 is YFSETQ in the germline V gene. V lost 4 bases, J lost 8 bases, and 10 bases lay in between. This CDR3 spans 12 amino acids. CDR3 nucleotide sequence: TGCGCCAGCAGCCAGGAGGGCGATGAGCAGTTCTTC. Translating gives CASSQEGDEQFF.

The chain combines TRBV5-1 with TRBJ2-5; a possible D gene is TRBD2 (5 bases). Germline V gene data show CDR1 as SGHRS and CDR2 as YFSETQ. The ends were cut back, 2 bases at V and 1 base at J, with 15 bases in the middle. CDR3 size: 16 residues. This CDR3 is CASSFGLPLTQETQYF. Here the CDR3 DNA reads TGCGCCAGCAGCTTTGGACTGCCTCTGACCCAAGAGACCCAGTACTTC.